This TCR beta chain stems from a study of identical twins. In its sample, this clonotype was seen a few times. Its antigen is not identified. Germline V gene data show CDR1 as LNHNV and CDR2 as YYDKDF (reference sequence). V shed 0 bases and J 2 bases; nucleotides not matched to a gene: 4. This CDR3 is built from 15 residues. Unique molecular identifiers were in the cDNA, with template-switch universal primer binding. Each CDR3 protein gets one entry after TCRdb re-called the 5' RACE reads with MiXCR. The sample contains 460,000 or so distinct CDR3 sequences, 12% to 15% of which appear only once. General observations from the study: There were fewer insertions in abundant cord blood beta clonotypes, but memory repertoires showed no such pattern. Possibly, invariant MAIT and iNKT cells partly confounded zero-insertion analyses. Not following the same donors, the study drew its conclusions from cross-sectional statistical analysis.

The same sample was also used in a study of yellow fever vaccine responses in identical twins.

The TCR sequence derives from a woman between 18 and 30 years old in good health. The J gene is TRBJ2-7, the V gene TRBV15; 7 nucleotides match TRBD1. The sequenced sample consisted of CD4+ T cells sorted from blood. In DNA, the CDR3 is TGTGCCACCAGCAGAGATTCAGGGGGAACCTACGAGCAGTACTTC. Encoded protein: CATSRDSGGTYEQYF.